This T cell receptor beta chain stems from a study of cytomegalovirus exposure and HLA in healthy donors. The CDR3 is 15 amino acids. Germline CDR1 SGHDT, CDR2 YYEEEE. Trimming took off 3 bases at V and 1 base at J, with 11 bases between the two ends. Worth noting for this clone: Its target is not known.

Broader study findings: The authors listed some 160 TCR beta chains as cytomegalovirus-associated. A previous analysis found most TCR beta V segments productive roughly 87% or roughly 30% of the time. In a later analysis, HLA-C alleles had the fewest associated TCRs, DRB1 alleles the most.

With 60 Vbeta and 13 Jbeta primers, the PCR was carried out. The data were produced by immunoSEQ multiplex PCR, yet TCRdb's version contains in-frame clones alone and is incomplete. This sample has roughly 130,000 clones, with 80% to 85% found just once. The sequencing sample was made of PBMCs. The chain employs TRBV5-6 and TRBJ1-3; the D gene is possibly TRBD1 (5 bases). This clonotype was sampled from a human donor in good health. In DNA, the CDR3 is TGTGCCAGCAGCTCCGGGGGGGGATCTGGAAACACCATATATTTT. It yields the protein CASSSGGGSGNTIYF. The full variable domain, rest sourced from reference TRBV5-6 and TRBJ1-3, is DAGVTQSPTHLIKTRGQQVTLRCSPKSGHDTVSWYQQALGQGPQFIFQYYEEEERQRGNFPDRFSGHQFPNYSSELNVNALLLGDSALYLCASSSGGGSGNTIYFGEGSWLTVV.